These 26 T cell receptor beta chains were sequenced from one sample in a study of cytomegalovirus exposure and HLA in healthy donors. Repertoires were generated with immunoSEQ multiplex PCR, while TCRdb's copy carries only in-frame clones and drops some. The table records some 110,000 clones, approximately 88% of them present only once. Specimen: PBMCs. The source of these receptors is a young man in good health and CMV-seronegative.

CDR3 in DNA: TGCGCCAGCAGCCGGGTCTCCCCCGCAAAGAAAGAAAGCGGGGGGGAAAACATTCAGTACTTC. It translates to CASSRVSPAKKESGGENIQYF. The rearrangement links TRBV4-1 to TRBJ2-4; TRBD2 aligns across 10 bases. Germline CDR1 MGHRA, CDR2 YSYEKL. Trimming removed 4 bases from V and 5 bases from J; junction bases left unmatched: 23. The CDR3 sequence is 21 residues long.

The CDR3: CASSNRELKPYEQYF. Here the CDR3 DNA reads TGTGCCAGCTCAAACAGGGAACTAAAACCCTACGAGCAGTACTTC. The rearrangement links TRBV18 to TRBJ2-7, with D possibly matching TRBD1 (6 bases). V shed 5 bases and J shed 2 bases, with 16 bases lying between them. The V gene's germline CDR1 is KGHSH and CDR2 LQKENI. The CDR3 sequence is 15 residues long.

The chain is built from TRBV6-4 and TRBJ1-2; D is unclear. The germline CDR1 and CDR2 sequences are MRHNA and SNTAGT. This CDR3 has 13 amino acids. V lost 5 bases, J lost 2 bases, and 9 bases lay in between. CDR3 DNA: TGTGCCAGCAGTCCGGGAACCAACTATGGCTACACCTTC. It is translated as CASSPGTNYGYTF.

The chain employs TRBV7-9 and TRBJ1-1, with D unresolved. V was clipped by 2 bases and J by 6 bases, with 10 bases between them. The CDR3 has 13 amino acids. The germline V gene has CDR1 SEHNR and CDR2 FQNEAQ (reference sequence). CDR3 amino acids: CASSLRDVAEAFF. The CDR3 DNA is TGTGCCAGCAGCTTACGCGATGTGGCTGAAGCTTTCTTT.

This CDR3 is CASSQRGRRVSDTQYF. The CDR3 DNA sequence: TGTGCCAGCAGCCAGCGGGGGCGAAGAGTTTCAGATACGCAGTATTTT. The V call is TRBV9, the J call TRBJ2-3, with TRBD2 matching 8 bases. The CDR3 totals 16 residues. Trimming removed 4 bases from V and 4 bases from J; junction bases left unmatched: 11. From germline, CDR1 is SGDLS and CDR2 YYNGEE.

The CDR3 protein is CASSLWETPNYEQYF. CDR3 coding DNA: TGTGCCAGCAGCTTATGGGAGACCCCAAACTACGAGCAGTACTTC. The V gene is TRBV7-6, the J gene TRBJ2-7; tentatively, D is TRBD2 (5 bases). CDR1 and CDR2 from the germline V gene are SGHVS and FNYEAQ. Trimming stripped 2 bases from V and 3 bases from J, with 14 bases between. The CDR3 runs 15 residues.

This chain uses TRBV11-2 with TRBJ2-4; no firm D call. The germline gives CDR1 SGHAT, CDR2 FQNNGV. The CDR3 sequence is 16 residues long. Deletions cut 0 bases from V and 0 bases from J, with 9 bases between. In DNA, the CDR3 is TGTGCCAGCAGCTTAGATGATTCGGGAGCCAAAAACATTCAGTACTTC. Residues: CASSLDDSGAKNIQYF.

The rearrangement links TRBV28 to TRBJ2-7; TRBD1 aligns across 8 bases. The CDR3 sequence is 17 residues long. Trimming took 3 bases from V and 2 from J; bases not matched to a gene: 12. The germline V gene encodes CDR1 MDHEN and CDR2 SYDVKM. The CDR3 bases are TGTGCCAGCAGTTTTGATAGACGGACAGGGTCCACCTACGAGCAGTACTTC. It encodes CASSFDRRTGSTYEQYF.

This sequence joins TRBV29-1 and TRBJ2-1, with a weak D call TRBD2 (5 bases). The V and J ends lost 4 bases and 1 base respectively, with 8 bases between them. CDR1 is SQVTM, CDR2 ANQGSEA, per germline. The CDR3 totals 13 residues. CDR3 coding DNA: TGCAGCGTTGTCAGGACTTCCTACAATGAGCAGTTCTTC. Its translation: CSVVRTSYNEQFF.

The CDR3 spells CASSQDVRLAGTLYNTGELFF. The CDR3 nucleotides are TGCGCCAGCAGCCAAGATGTTCGGCTAGCGGGGACTTTATATAACACCGGGGAGCTGTTTTTT. The chain has TRBV4-3 and TRBJ2-2; 9 bases are shared with TRBD2. The CDR3 loop spans 21 amino acids. J lost 2 bases, V lost 0 bases, and 16 bases had no gene match. CDR1 is LGHNA, CDR2 YSLEER, per germline.

The rearrangement uses TRBV29-1 and TRBJ1-2, with 7 nucleotides matching TRBD1. This CDR3 region has 17 residues. With 1 base clipped from V and 0 bases from J, the junction kept 11 bases outside the gene matches. Germline CDR1 is SQVTM and CDR2 is ANQGSEA. The CDR3 bases are TGCAGCGTTGAAGGAGGGGACAGCCGAAAAGCTAACTATGGCTACACCTTC. It translates to CSVEGGDSRKANYGYTF. Based on the CDR3 plus reference TRBV29-1 and TRBJ1-2, the full variable domain is SAVISQKPSRDICQRGTSLTIQCQVDSQVTMMFWYRQQPGQSLTLIATANQGSEATYESGFVIDKFPISRPNLTFSTLTVSNMSPEDSSIYLCSVEGGDSRKANYGYTFGSGTRLTVV.

The table lists this clone with a count of one. V usage is TRBV13 and J usage is TRBJ1-5, with 9 bases matching TRBD1. The trim removed 0 bases at V and 6 bases at J, leaving 0 bases unmatched. Germline loops: CDR1 PRHDT, CDR2 FYEKMQ (reference sequence). The CDR3 spans 14 residues. CDR3 nucleotide sequence: TGTGCCAGCAGCTTAGGGACAGGGGGTCAGCCCCAGCATTTT. This translates into CASSLGTGGQPQHF. The whole variable domain, remainder taken from reference TRBV13 and TRBJ1-5, is AAGVIQSPRHLIKEKRETATLKCYPIPRHDTVYWYQQGPGQDPQFLISFYEKMQSDKGSIPDRFSAQQFSDYHSELNMSSLELGDSALYFCASSLGTGGQPQHFGDGTRLSIL.

J is TRBJ1-1 and V is TRBV28, with 11 bases identical to TRBD1. Germline CDR1 MDHEN, CDR2 SYDVKM. The CDR3 has 14 amino acids. Trimming took 6 bases from V and 5 from J; bases not matched to a gene: 5. The DNA of the CDR3 is TGTGCCAGCAGCCCGGGACAGGGGGTAACTGAAGCTTTCTTT. Translation gives CASSPGQGVTEAFF.

V and J are TRBV7-9 and TRBJ2-5; TRBD1 agrees at 8 bases. Germline loops: CDR1 SEHNR, CDR2 FQNEAQ (reference sequence). Trimming took 5 bases from V and 3 from J; bases not matched to a gene: 2. This CDR3 has 13 amino acids. The CDR3 loop reads CASSPTGEETQYF. CDR3 DNA: TGTGCCAGCAGCCCGACAGGGGAAGAGACCCAGTACTTC.

This chain uses TRBV7-2 with TRBJ2-1, with 13 bases that match TRBD2. The CDR3 covers 15 residues. Germline CDR1 and CDR2: SGHTA and FQGNSA. V was pared by 4 bases and J by 8 bases, with 5 bases of the junction left unmatched. Here the CDR3 DNA reads TGTGCCAGCAGCTCGTGGACTAGCGGGAGTTATGAGCAGTTCTTC. It specifies CASSSWTSGSYEQFF.

In this sample, this clone turned up once. The gene calls are TRBV2 and TRBJ2-1, with TRBD2 matching 10 bases. In germline, CDR1 is SNHLY, CDR2 FYNNEI. The CDR3 contains 15 residues. J lost 6 bases, V lost 2 bases, and 4 bases had no gene match. This CDR3 is CASSESTSGFNEQFF. In DNA, the CDR3 is TGTGCCAGCAGTGAATCGACTAGCGGGTTCAATGAGCAGTTCTTC.

The chain is built from TRBV2 and TRBJ1-5; the D gene is possibly TRBD1 (5 bases). The germline V gene encodes CDR1 SNHLY and CDR2 FYNNEI. V shed 1 base and J shed 5 bases, with 6 bases lying between them. This CDR3 comprises 13 residues. DNA of the CDR3: TGTGCCAGCAGTGAAGACAGGCATCAGCCCCAGCATTTT. Protein sequence: CASSEDRHQPQHF.

V is TRBV2 and J is TRBJ2-1, with TRBD1 matching over 9 bases. The CDR3 runs to 15 residues. CDR1 is SNHLY, CDR2 FYNNEI, per germline. V lost 3 bases and J lost 8; bases outside the gene matches: 8. This CDR3 reads CASSDQQGAPDEQFF. CDR3 DNA sequence: TGTGCCAGCAGTGACCAACAGGGGGCGCCGGATGAGCAGTTCTTC.

V gene TRBV5-6 combines with J gene TRBJ1-1, with no clear D. V was trimmed by 2 bases and J by 4 bases, leaving 21 bases between them. CDR1 and CDR2 (germline): SGHDT, YYEEEE. The CDR3 has 17 residues. The DNA of the CDR3 is TGTGCCAGCAGCTTTTTAAAAATTGGGAGACGGGCCACTGAAGCTTTCTTT. Its protein is CASSFLKIGRRATEAFF. The whole variable domain, remainder taken from reference TRBV5-6 and TRBJ1-1, is DAGVTQSPTHLIKTRGQQVTLRCSPKSGHDTVSWYQQALGQGPQFIFQYYEEEERQRGNFPDRFSGHQFPNYSSELNVNALLLGDSALYLCASSFLKIGRRATEAFFGQGTRLTVV.

The J gene is TRBJ1-5, the V gene TRBV28, with a weak D call TRBD1 (5 bases). V lost 3 bases and J lost 2, with 8 bases in between. There are 14 residues in the CDR3. CDR1 is MDHEN and CDR2 is SYDVKM in the germline V gene. As DNA, the CDR3 is TGTGCCAGCAGTTTTGTAGGGGGCAATCAGCCCCAGCATTTT. This gives the protein CASSFVGGNQPQHF.

This clone was counted only a few times. The J gene is TRBJ1-2, the V gene TRBV5-1; a weak D match, TRBD1 (5 bases). V lost 0 bases to trimming and J lost 0 bases, with 12 bases between them. This CDR3 region has 16 residues. Germline V gene sequence: CDR1 SGHRS, CDR2 YFSETQ. This CDR3 is CASSLEGQGANYGYTF. CDR3 DNA: TGCGCCAGCAGCTTGGAGGGTCAGGGTGCTAACTATGGCTACACCTTC.

The chain combines TRBV18 with TRBJ2-5; a weak D match, TRBD1 (5 bases). V shed 1 base and J shed 5 bases, with 11 bases lying between them. The germline V gene encodes CDR1 KGHSH and CDR2 LQKENI. The CDR3 is made up of 14 amino acids. Here the CDR3 reads CASSPLTKGETQYF. In nucleotides, the CDR3 is TGTGCCAGCTCACCACTTACCAAGGGGGAGACCCAGTACTTC.

This clone was detected a few times. This specimen includes other DNA sequences encoding the same CDR3. This sequence joins TRBV6-5 and TRBJ2-5; 7 bases line up with TRBD1. This CDR3 contains 15 residues. The junction had 2 bases not matched to a gene; V was cut back by 0 bases and J by 1 base. Looked up from germline, CDR1 is MNHEY and CDR2 is SVGAGI. CDR3 loop: CASSYSGQIQETQYF. CDR3 DNA sequence: TGTGCCAGCAGTTACTCGGGACAGATCCAAGAGACCCAGTACTTC.

This chain links TRBV11-2 with TRBJ2-1; 8 nucleotides agree with TRBD2. The V gene's germline CDR1 is SGHAT and CDR2 FQNNGV. The V gene end was trimmed by 4 bases and the J gene end by 1 base; junction bases not matched to a gene: 6. CDR3 size: 16 residues. CDR3 region: CASSSGGVISYNEQFF. The DNA for the CDR3 is TGTGCCAGCAGCTCCGGGGGGGTTATATCCTACAATGAGCAGTTCTTC.

The CDR3 loop reads CSVEQGARGEQYF. The DNA of the CDR3 is TGCAGCGTCGAGCAGGGGGCGCGAGGCGAGCAGTACTTC. V is TRBV29-1 and J is TRBJ2-7, with TRBD1 matching over 8 bases. Germline V gene sequence: CDR1 SQVTM, CDR2 ANQGSEA. This CDR3 is built from 13 residues. The V and J ends lost 6 bases and 6 bases, in that order; junction bases with no gene match: 10.

The chain couples TRBV19 to TRBJ1-1; 9 bases are shared with TRBD1. There are 16 residues in the CDR3. J lost 3 bases, V lost 2 bases, and 7 bases had no gene match. Looked up from germline, CDR1 is LNHDA and CDR2 is SQIVND (reference sequence). Written as DNA, the CDR3 is TGTGCCAGTAGTATAAAACCTACAGGGGGCCACACTGAAGCTTTCTTT. Its protein is CASSIKPTGGHTEAFF.